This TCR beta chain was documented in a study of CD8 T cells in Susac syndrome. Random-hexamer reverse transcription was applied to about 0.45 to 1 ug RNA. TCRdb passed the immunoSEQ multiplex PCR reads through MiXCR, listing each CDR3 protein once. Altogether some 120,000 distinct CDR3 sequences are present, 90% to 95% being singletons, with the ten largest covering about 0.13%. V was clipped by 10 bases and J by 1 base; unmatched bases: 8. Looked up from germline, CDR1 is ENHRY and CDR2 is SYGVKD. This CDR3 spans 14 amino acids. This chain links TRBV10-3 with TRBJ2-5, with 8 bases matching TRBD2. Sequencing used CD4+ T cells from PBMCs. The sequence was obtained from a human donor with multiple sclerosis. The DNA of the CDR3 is TGTGCCACCGCACCCCTAGCGGGCCAAGAGACCCAGTACTTC. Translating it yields CATAPLAGQETQYF.